This entry is about one TCR beta chain. These data belong to a study of shared clonotypes between healthy human individuals. Donors were Caucasian adults residing in Nashville, Tennessee, USA. Libraries were prepared by immunoSEQ multiplex PCR; TCRdb keeps only in-frame clonotypes and omits some of them. The repertoire holds fewer than 600,000 clones, with about 80% as singletons. The germline CDR1 and CDR2 sequences are MNHNY and SVGAGI (reference sequence). This CDR3 is 15 amino acids long. Germline trimming cut 0 bases from V and 3 bases from J; bases unmatched to any gene: 1. Sample: PBMCs. This TCR derives from a woman between 35 and 50 years old in good health. Some clones in this sample may be carry-over from other donors' samples. The J gene is TRBJ2-3, the V gene TRBV6-6; 9 nucleotides align to TRBD1. In DNA, the CDR3 is TGTGCCAGCAGTTACTCTGGACAGGGGACAGATACGCAGTATTTT. Translated: CASSYSGQGTDTQYF.